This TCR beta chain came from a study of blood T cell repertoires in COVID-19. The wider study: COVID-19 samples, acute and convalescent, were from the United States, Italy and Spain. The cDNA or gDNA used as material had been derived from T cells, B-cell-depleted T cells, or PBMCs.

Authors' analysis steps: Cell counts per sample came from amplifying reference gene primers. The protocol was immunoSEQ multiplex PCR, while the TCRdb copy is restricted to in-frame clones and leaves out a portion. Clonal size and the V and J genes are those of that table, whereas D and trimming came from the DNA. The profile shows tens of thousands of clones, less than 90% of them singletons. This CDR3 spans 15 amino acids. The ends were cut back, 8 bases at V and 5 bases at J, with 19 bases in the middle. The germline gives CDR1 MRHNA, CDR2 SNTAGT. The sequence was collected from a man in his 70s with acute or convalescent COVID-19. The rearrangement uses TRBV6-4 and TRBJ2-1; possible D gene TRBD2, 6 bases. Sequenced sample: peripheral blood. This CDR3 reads CASSLYDGSDNEQFF. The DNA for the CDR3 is TGTGCCAGCTCTCTATACGACGGGAGCGACAATGAGCAGTTCTTC.